This T cell receptor beta chain was sequenced in a study of T cells after yellow fever vaccination. By 5'RACE template switching, TCR cDNA was produced, with a universal primer site and UMIs added in the process. TCRdb recomputed calls from the 5' RACE reads with MiXCR, one row per CDR3 protein. The sample has approximately 550,000 distinct CDR3 sequences; roughly a fifth are singletons. Study results and limitations: Subsequent to the booster, the majority of primary-vaccination clones reappeared (less than 97% CD4, 88% CD8).

This clonotype has a handful of counts. What it binds is not known. V was clipped by 4 bases and J by 7 bases, with 10 bases between them. The CDR3 covers 13 residues. From germline, CDR1 is LGHDT and CDR2 YNNKEL (reference sequence). This receptor was obtained from a man aged 25-45 years who received the YFV17D yellow fever vaccine. This chain joins TRBV3-1 and TRBJ2-2; D possibly matches TRBD1 or TRBD2 (5 bases each). The source was PBMCs, collected 15 days after the yellow fever booster vaccination. CDR3 loop: CASSPRGVGELFF. The CDR3 nucleotides are TGTGCCAGCAGCCCTAGGGGAGTCGGGGAGCTGTTTTTT. The full variable domain, rest sourced from reference TRBV3-1 and TRBJ2-2, is DTAVSQTPKYLVTQMGNDKSIKCEQNLGHDTMYWYKQDSKKFLKIMFSYNNKELIINETVPNRFSPKSPDKAHLNLHINSLELGDSAVYFCASSPRGVGELFFGEGSRLTVL.